This TCR beta chain was documented in a study of monozygotic twins with cystic fibrosis. For the study at large: Roughly 3.3 micrograms of fragmented DNA underwent approximately 15 PCR cycles for library preparation.

Some clones are missing from TCRdb's copy, which holds only in-frame ones; the method was immunoSEQ multiplex PCR. In the table there are roughly 32,000 clones, just over 95% of which are singletons. Of note for this clone: Antigen specificity is unknown.

The germline V gene encodes CDR1 MNHEY and CDR2 SMNVEV (reference sequence). Trimming removed 5 bases at V and 7 bases at J, with 15 bases between. The CDR3 totals 14 residues. Study-wide results and limits: V usage most resembled the co-twin in 13 of 16 pairs.

The specimen sequenced was blood. The sequence was collected from a girl aged 2 to 9 with cystic fibrosis. This sequence joins TRBV27 and TRBJ1-5; D remains ambiguous. Here the CDR3 reads CASSQTSSSQPQHF. In DNA form, the CDR3 reads TGTGCCAGCAGTCAGACCTCCTCTTCCCAGCCCCAGCATTTT.